This TCR beta chain comes out of a study of shared clonotypes between healthy human individuals (dated by TCRdb to between 2020 and 2021). A note on the overall study: Three men and a couple of women, aged 18 to 49 years, made up the cohort. Each donor's leukapheresis produced roughly between about 0.9 and 9.5 billion PBMCs. To increase sequencing depth and limit assay-specific biases, different laboratories used diverse techniques to prepare libraries and sequence TCR repertoires. To estimate repertoire size and how much clonotype sharing occurs between individuals, the study deeply sequenced the blood TCR repertoires of about five healthy adults. Per donor, three plates each were used for CD4 naive and CD4 memory, two for CD8 naive, and one for CD8 memory. Points the paper makes about the study in general: Approximately 5% of naive CD4, around 3.5% of naive CD8, 2.3% of memory CD4, and approximately 0.4% of memory CD8 clonotypes were shared across a few donors. Rarefaction of sorted-subset datasets indicated incomplete sequencing despite the large sequencing depth. Compared with non-shared clonotypes, the clonotypes found in all four sorted-subset donors had higher generation probabilities. Only blood was sampled, and tissue TCR repertoires likely differ from those in blood. The small number of donors limited the genetic and exposure-history diversity represented. Pairwise subsampling indicated that sequencing depth was expected to affect the degree of clonotype sharing among donors. Estimated clonotype richness was generally larger for naive than for memory subsets.

Donors were healthy HIV-negative adults with no recently reported acute infections or vaccinations. Every donor was a Caucasian adult residing in Nashville, Tennessee, USA. CD4+ T cells were enriched by magnetic negative selection; naive cells were then positively selected on CD45RA, and the negative fraction formed the memory subset. After blood collection by leukapheresis, PBMCs were isolated using Ficoll-Histopaque density gradient centrifugation and then cryopreserved in the vapor phase of liquid nitrogen. Analytical flow cytometry was used to check the purity and quantity of each magnetically sorted T cell population. Genomic DNA was isolated from every sorted fraction and measured by UV absorbance on a Nanodrop 2000c. The CDR3 has 14 amino acids, counting the end cysteine and phenylalanine. The retained sequence is limited to the CDR3, 42 bases, with the frame set at the first base. CDR1 and CDR2, looked up from the germline V gene, are MNHEY and SVGAGI. Trimming removed 6 bases from V and 0 bases from J, leaving 6 bases between the germline ends.

With respect to this clone: The antigen it recognizes is unknown. It has no much larger one-base neighbor in the sample; base qualities were not kept.

TCR CDR3 regions were amplified from genomic DNA by multiplex PCR using the deep immunoSEQ assay. Extracted genomic DNA from each cell subset was spread evenly across all wells of several immunoSEQ 96-well plates, with each plate serving as a replicate. For sorted subsets, around 0.2 ug of genomic DNA, equivalent to roughly 30,000 T cell genomes, went into each replicate PCR. Purified libraries were measured with a Qubit 3.0 fluorometer, size-checked on a Bioanalyzer 2100, and measured again with the KAPA Library Quantification kit. Every immunoSEQ 96-well plate was sequenced on a dedicated single-read 150-cycle Illumina NextSeq 550 flow cell. As for the original processing: Because only junctional sequences without quality scores were contained in the immunoSEQ output, filtering matching that applied to full-length reads could not be performed. Sequences were annotated with PyIR, a Python wrapper for IgBLAST v1.9, using IMGT germline references to assign V/J genes and CDR3. Reads with weak V/J assignments (E-value above 1e-6), missing CDR3, stop codons, out-of-frame junctions, or ambiguous translated residues were removed. V3J clonotypes were defined by identical inferred V gene, J gene, and CDR3 amino acid sequence. The percentage overlap between two repertoires was calculated by dividing the number of shared unique clonotypes by the size of the smaller repertoire. Repertoire richness was assessed with RTK rarefaction, the Chao1 estimator, and Recon v2.1 estimates of unobserved clonotypes. Generation probabilities for all TCRbeta clonotypes obtained by the gDNA method from a handful of donors were computed using OLGA. TCRdb provides this immuneACCESS table in a form limited to in-frame rearrangements. Some clones are lacking; in checked studies, under half of them reflect an unresolved V gene, and why the rest are absent is not known. Clonal size and the V and J genes are those of that table, whereas D and trimming came from the DNA. In all, the sample holds 2 million to 3 million clones, and around 90% of those were seen once. The biggest ten clones account for roughly 0.15% of the sample.

Input material: naive CD4+ T cells sorted from blood. The cell subset or site label here, explained by the study, means: CD45RA+ positively selected. This receptor was obtained from a man aged 18 to 30 in good health. The rearrangement joined TRBV6-5 to TRBJ1-6, with no reliable assignment of the D segment. This receptor has the CDR3 CASSQNSYNSPLHF. In nucleotides, the sequence is TGTGCCAGCAGCCAAAACTCCTATAATTCACCCCTCCACTTT.